This TCR beta chain is from a study of shared clonotypes between healthy human individuals. Libraries were prepared by immunoSEQ multiplex PCR; TCRdb keeps only in-frame clonotypes and omits some of them. The sample has 1.5 million to 2.5 million clones; less than 95% are singletons. Germline CDR1 WNHNN, CDR2 SYGVQD (reference sequence). V lost 3 bases and J 6 bases, leaving 14 bases between the germline ends. The CDR3 totals 15 residues. The naive CD8 subset, CD45RO-negative cells positively selected for CCR7, excluded terminally differentiated effector memory CD45RA+ cells. The TCR sequence derives from a man between 18 and 29 years old in good health. The sample taken for sequencing was naive CD8+ T cells sorted from blood. The chain combines TRBV10-1 with TRBJ2-2; no reliable D call. The CDR3 here is CASSELAGFAGELFF. The CDR3 DNA reads as TGCGCCAGCAGTGAATTGGCTGGGTTCGCCGGGGAGCTGTTTTTT.